Shown below are 16 T cell receptor beta chains from a single sample sequenced in a study of identifying expanded T cells in peripheral blood. Assay: immunoSEQ multiplex PCR; the TCRdb copy retains only in-frame clones and omits some. Of tens of thousands of clones detected, approximately 85% appear once; the ten largest clones hold 4.5% to 7%. Sequences were obtained from blood. These receptors were taken from a person between 18 and 75 years old in good health.

This chain joins TRBV4-3 and TRBJ2-7; D assignment may be TRBD1 or TRBD2 (5 bases each). The CDR3 contains 15 residues. Germline CDR1 and CDR2: LGHNA and YSLEER. Trimming took off 4 bases at V and 6 bases at J, with 19 bases between the two ends. CDR3 amino acids: CASSRLRGLEAEQYF. The CDR3 DNA reads TGCGCCAGCAGCCGCCTTCGGGGCCTTGAAGCCGAGCAGTACTTC.

The genes are TRBV6-6 and TRBJ2-7; 8 bases are shared with TRBD2. The CDR3 covers 15 residues. Germline lookup yields CDR1 MNHNY and CDR2 SVGAGI (reference sequence). J was trimmed by 3 bases and V by 6 bases; bases with no gene match: 10. CDR3 nucleotide sequence: TGTGCCAGCAGCGCCCGGGGAGCGGGGGACTACGAGCAGTACTTC. Translation: CASSARGAGDYEQYF.

This chain links TRBV7-8 with TRBJ1-3; no reliable D call. CDR3 size: 15 residues. Germline-derived CDR1 and CDR2 are SGHVS and FQNEAQ. The V end was cut by 5 bases, the J end by 0 bases, with 11 bases between. The CDR3 loop reads CASSPPSASGNTIYF. Here the CDR3 DNA reads TGTGCCAGCAGCCCTCCATCTGCCTCTGGAAACACCATATATTTT.

V usage is TRBV4-1 and J usage is TRBJ1-5; D perhaps matches TRBD1 (6 bases). Deletions cut 1 base from V and 7 bases from J, with 14 bases between. CDR3 length equals 15 residues. Germline V gene data show CDR1 as MGHRA and CDR2 as YSYEKL. This chain's CDR3 is CASSQVIIGGQPQHF. CDR3 coding DNA: TGCGCCAGCAGCCAAGTAATAATCGGGGGCCAGCCCCAGCATTTT.

The chain links TRBV4-1 to TRBJ2-3, with 9 bases aligning to TRBD2. Germline lookup yields CDR1 MGHRA and CDR2 YSYEKL. This CDR3 has 19 amino acids. V gave up 0 bases and J gave up 1 base; unmatched junction bases: 11. The CDR3 spells CASSQDLRWASGGTDTQYF. The CDR3 DNA is TGCGCCAGCAGCCAAGATCTGCGTTGGGCTAGCGGGGGCACAGATACGCAGTATTTT.

The chain has TRBV4-3 and TRBJ2-2, with D perhaps TRBD2 (6 bases). Germline V lookup: CDR1 LGHNA, CDR2 YSLEER. The CDR3 contains 17 residues. V lost 0 bases, J lost 1 base, and 12 bases lay in between. CDR3 loop: CASSQDMAGGNTGELFF. CDR3 DNA: TGCGCCAGCAGCCAAGATATGGCCGGGGGGAACACCGGGGAGCTGTTTTTT.

J is TRBJ2-7 and V is TRBV2; possibly TRBD1 for D (5 bases). The V and J ends lost 3 bases and 3 bases respectively, with 15 bases between them. Germline CDR1 reads SNHLY; CDR2 reads FYNNEI. The CDR3 is 15 amino acids. CDR3 coding DNA: TGTGCCAGCAGTGAGTGGGCAGGGATTGGCTACGAGCAGTACTTC. This codes for CASSEWAGIGYEQYF.

The genes are TRBV19 and TRBJ1-5; D ambiguous. The V gene's germline CDR1 is LNHDA and CDR2 SQIVND (reference sequence). The V end was cut by 5 bases, the J end by 2 bases, with 19 bases between. The CDR3 extends over 17 amino acids. CDR3 sequence reads: CASSDFQPYIGNQPQHF. The CDR3 nucleotides are TGTGCCAGTAGTGACTTCCAGCCCTACATAGGCAATCAGCCCCAGCATTTT. The whole variable domain, remainder taken from reference TRBV19 and TRBJ1-5, is DGGITQSPKYLFRKEGQNVTLSCEQNLNHDAMYWYRQDPGQGLRLIYYSQIVNDFQKGDIAEGYSVSREKKESFPLTVTSAQKNPTAFYLCASSDFQPYIGNQPQHFGDGTRLSIL.

The chain joins TRBV5-1 to TRBJ2-6; 10 nucleotides align to TRBD1. Per the germline V gene, CDR1 is SGHRS and CDR2 is YFSETQ. This CDR3 has 17 amino acids. V lost 4 bases, J lost 2 bases, and 6 bases stayed unmatched. CDR3 DNA sequence: TGCGCCAGCAGCCTTTCCGGGACAGGGGCTGGGGCCAACGTCCTGACTTTC. This sequence encodes CASSLSGTGAGANVLTF.

The chain combines TRBV30 with TRBJ2-7; D unresolved. CDR3 length equals 15 residues. Trimming took off 2 bases at V and 2 bases at J, with 16 bases between the two ends. Germline V lookup: CDR1 GTSNPN, CDR2 SVGIG (reference sequence). CDR3 sequence: CAWSREQLLTYEQYF. Here the CDR3 DNA reads TGTGCCTGGAGTAGAGAGCAACTACTTACCTACGAGCAGTACTTC.

V and J are TRBV4-1 and TRBJ2-3; D is undetermined. This CDR3 contains 16 residues. The germline CDR1 and CDR2 sequences are MGHRA and YSYEKL. V dropped 0 bases and J dropped 1 base, with 11 bases sitting between them. The CDR3 sequence: CASSQEANSRTDTQYF. In nucleotides, the CDR3 is TGCGCCAGCAGCCAAGAAGCTAACAGCCGCACAGATACGCAGTATTTT.

This clone was detected a few times. This sequence joins TRBV5-1 and TRBJ1-2, with D maybe TRBD1 (5 bases). The CDR3 loop spans 14 amino acids. The germline V gene encodes CDR1 SGHRS and CDR2 YFSETQ. Trimming cost V 6 bases and J 2 bases, with 14 bases left between them. The CDR3 loop is CASTDSPANYGYTF. CDR3 nucleotides: TGCGCCAGCACCGACAGCCCCGCGAACTATGGCTACACCTTC.

V is TRBV18 and J is TRBJ1-1, with D perhaps matching TRBD1 (6 bases). In germline, CDR1 is KGHSH, CDR2 LQKENI. V was clipped by 11 bases and J by 1 base, with 17 bases between them. This CDR3 contains 14 residues. The CDR3 sequence is CAGRMGASNTEAFF. For the CDR3, the DNA is TGTGCCGGTCGAATGGGGGCCTCGAACACTGAAGCTTTCTTT.

V usage is TRBV5-1 and J usage is TRBJ1-1; D gene ambiguous. The length of the CDR3 is 13 residues. Germline CDR1 SGHRS, CDR2 YFSETQ. The V end lost 1 base, the J end lost 3 bases, and 7 bases lay between the germline ends. The CDR3 DNA follows: TGCGCCAGCAGCTTGACGACGGACACTGAAGCTTTCTTT. It translates to CASSLTTDTEAFF.

This clone was seen a single time. The V gene is TRBV11-1, the J gene TRBJ1-1; no definite D call. There are 12 residues in the CDR3. Germline CDR1 reads SGHAT; CDR2 reads FQDESV (reference sequence). V dropped 1 base and J dropped 6 bases, with 6 bases sitting between them. This CDR3 is CASSLGWAEAFF. The CDR3 coding sequence is TGTGCCAGCAGCTTAGGGTGGGCTGAAGCTTTCTTT.

The chain recombines TRBV30 with TRBJ2-2; D call uncertain. V shed 1 base and J shed 2 bases, with 5 bases lying between them. CDR1 GTSNPN and CDR2 SVGIG come from the germline V gene (reference sequence). The CDR3 totals 13 residues. The DNA for the CDR3 is TGTGCCTGGAGTGCTCATAACACCGGGGAGCTGTTTTTT. Protein product: CAWSAHNTGELFF.